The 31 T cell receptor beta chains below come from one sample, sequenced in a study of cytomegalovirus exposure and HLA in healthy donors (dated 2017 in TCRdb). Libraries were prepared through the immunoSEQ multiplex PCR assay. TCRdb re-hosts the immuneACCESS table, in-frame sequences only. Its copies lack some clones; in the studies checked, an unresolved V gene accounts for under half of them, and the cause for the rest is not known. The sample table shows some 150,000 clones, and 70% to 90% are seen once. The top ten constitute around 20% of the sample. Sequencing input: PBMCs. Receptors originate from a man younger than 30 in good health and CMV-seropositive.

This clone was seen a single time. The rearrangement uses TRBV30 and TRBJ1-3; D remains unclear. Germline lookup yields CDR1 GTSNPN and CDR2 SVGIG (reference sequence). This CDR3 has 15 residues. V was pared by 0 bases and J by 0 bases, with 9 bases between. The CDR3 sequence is CAWSVRGYSGNTIYF. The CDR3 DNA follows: TGTGCCTGGAGTGTTCGGGGATACTCTGGAAACACCATATATTTT.

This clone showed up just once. The CDR3: CASSLYPGLDTGELFF. CDR3 bases: TGTGCCAGCAGTTTATACCCCGGACTTGACACCGGGGAGCTGTTTTTT. This chain links TRBV27 with TRBJ2-2; tentative D call: TRBD2 (5 bases). The CDR3 is made up of 16 amino acids. The V end was cut by 1 base, the J end by 3 bases, with 12 bases between. CDR1 is MNHEY, CDR2 SMNVEV, per germline (reference sequence).

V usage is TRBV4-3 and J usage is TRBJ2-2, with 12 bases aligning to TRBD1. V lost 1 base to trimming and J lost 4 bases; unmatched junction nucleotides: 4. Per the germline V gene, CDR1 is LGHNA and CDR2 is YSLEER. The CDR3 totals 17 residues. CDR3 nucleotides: TGCGCCAGCAGCCAAGGTCCGGGACAGGGGGCCACCGGGGAGCTGTTTTTT. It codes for CASSQGPGQGATGELFF.

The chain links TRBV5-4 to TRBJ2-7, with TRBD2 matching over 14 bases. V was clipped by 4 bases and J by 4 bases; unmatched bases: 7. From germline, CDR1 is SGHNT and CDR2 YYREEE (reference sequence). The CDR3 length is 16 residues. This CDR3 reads CASSVGTSGSGYEQYF. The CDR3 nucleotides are TGTGCCAGCAGCGTTGGGACTAGCGGGAGCGGGTACGAGCAGTACTTC.

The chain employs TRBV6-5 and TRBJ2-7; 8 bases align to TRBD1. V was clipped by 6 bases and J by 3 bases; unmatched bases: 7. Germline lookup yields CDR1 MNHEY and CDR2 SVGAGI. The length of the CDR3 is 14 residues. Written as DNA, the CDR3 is TGTGCCAGCAGCGACAGGGGCAAGGTCTACGAGCAGTACTTC. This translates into CASSDRGKVYEQYF.

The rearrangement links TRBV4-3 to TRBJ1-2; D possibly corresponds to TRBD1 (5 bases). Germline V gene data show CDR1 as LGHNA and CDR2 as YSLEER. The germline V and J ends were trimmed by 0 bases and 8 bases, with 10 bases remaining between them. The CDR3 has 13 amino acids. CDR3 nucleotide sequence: TGCGCCAGCAGCCAAGAGAGAACAGGCGGCTACACCTTC. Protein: CASSQERTGGYTF.

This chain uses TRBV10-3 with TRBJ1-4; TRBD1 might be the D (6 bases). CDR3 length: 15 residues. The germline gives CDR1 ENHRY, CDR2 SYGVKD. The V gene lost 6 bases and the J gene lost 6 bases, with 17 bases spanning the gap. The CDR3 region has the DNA TGTGCCATCAGCTCAATGACAGGAAGCGATGAAAAACTGTTTTTT. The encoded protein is CAISSMTGSDEKLFF.

CDR3: CASSRPSGRNTGELFF. CDR3 nucleotide sequence: TGTGCCAGCAGCCGCCCTAGCGGGAGAAACACCGGGGAGCTGTTTTTT. This sequence joins TRBV7-2 and TRBJ2-2; the match to TRBD2 covers 10 bases. CDR3 length: 16 amino acids. J gave up 2 bases and V 5 bases, and 5 bases lay outside the gene matches. Germline-derived CDR1 and CDR2 are SGHTA and FQGNSA.

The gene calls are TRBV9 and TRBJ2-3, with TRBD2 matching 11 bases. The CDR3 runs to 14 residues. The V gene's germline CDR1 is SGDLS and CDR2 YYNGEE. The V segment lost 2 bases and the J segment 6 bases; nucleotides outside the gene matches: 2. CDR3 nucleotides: TGTGCCAGCAGCGTGACTAGCGGGGCCGATACGCAGTATTTT. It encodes CASSVTSGADTQYF.

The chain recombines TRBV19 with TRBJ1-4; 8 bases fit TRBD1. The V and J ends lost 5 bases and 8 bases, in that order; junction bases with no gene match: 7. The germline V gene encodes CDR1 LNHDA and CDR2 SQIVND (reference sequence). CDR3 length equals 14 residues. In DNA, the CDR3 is TGTGCCAGTAGTCCGGACAGGGAGGTAGAAAAACTGTTTTTT. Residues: CASSPDREVEKLFF.

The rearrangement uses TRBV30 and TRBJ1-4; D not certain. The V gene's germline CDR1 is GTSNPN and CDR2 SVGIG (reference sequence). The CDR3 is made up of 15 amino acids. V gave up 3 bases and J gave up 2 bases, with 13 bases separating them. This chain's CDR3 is CAWRVGSSTNEKLFF. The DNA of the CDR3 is TGTGCCTGGAGAGTGGGGAGTTCGACTAATGAAAAACTGTTTTTT.

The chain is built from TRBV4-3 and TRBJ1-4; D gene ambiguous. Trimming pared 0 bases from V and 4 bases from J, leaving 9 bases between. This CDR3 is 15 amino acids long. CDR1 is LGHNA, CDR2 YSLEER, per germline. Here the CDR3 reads CASSQEADFNEKLFF. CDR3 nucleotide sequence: TGCGCCAGCAGCCAAGAGGCTGACTTTAATGAAAAACTGTTTTTT.

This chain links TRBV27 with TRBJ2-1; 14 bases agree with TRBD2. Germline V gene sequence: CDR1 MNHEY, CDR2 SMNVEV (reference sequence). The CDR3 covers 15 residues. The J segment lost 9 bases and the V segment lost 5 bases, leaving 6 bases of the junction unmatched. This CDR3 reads CASSLGTSGSIEQFF. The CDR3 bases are TGTGCCAGCAGTCTAGGGACTAGCGGGAGTATTGAGCAGTTCTTC.

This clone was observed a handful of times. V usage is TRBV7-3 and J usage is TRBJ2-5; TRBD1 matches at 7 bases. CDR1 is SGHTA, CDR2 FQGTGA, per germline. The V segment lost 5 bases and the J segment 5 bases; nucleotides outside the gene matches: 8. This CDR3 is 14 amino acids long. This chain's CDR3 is CASSKGGVGETQYF. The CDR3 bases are TGTGCCAGCAGCAAAGGGGGCGTCGGGGAGACCCAGTACTTC.

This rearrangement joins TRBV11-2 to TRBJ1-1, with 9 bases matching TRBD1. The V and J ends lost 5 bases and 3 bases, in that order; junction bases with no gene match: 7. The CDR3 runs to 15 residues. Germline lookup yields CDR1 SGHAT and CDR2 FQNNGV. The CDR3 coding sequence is TGTGCCAGCAGCCCCCTACAGGGGGCGGACACTGAAGCTTTCTTT. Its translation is CASSPLQGADTEAFF.

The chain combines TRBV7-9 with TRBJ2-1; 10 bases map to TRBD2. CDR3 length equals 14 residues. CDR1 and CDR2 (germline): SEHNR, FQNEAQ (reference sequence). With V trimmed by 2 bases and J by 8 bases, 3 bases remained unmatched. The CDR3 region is CASSLPSGGHEQFF. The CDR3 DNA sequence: TGTGCCAGCAGCTTACCTAGCGGGGGTCATGAGCAGTTCTTC.

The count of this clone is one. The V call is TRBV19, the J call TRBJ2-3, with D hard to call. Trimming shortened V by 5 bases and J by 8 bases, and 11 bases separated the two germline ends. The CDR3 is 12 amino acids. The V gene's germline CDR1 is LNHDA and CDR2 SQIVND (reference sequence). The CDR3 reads CASSLTPGTQYF. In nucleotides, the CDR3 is TGTGCCAGTAGTCTGACCCCAGGTACGCAGTATTTT.

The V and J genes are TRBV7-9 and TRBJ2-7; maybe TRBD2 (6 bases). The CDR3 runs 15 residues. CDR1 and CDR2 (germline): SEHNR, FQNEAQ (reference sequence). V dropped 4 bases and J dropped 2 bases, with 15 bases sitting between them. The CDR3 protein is CASSSLLGGTYEQYF. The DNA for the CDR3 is TGTGCCAGCAGCTCCTTGCTGGGGGGTACCTACGAGCAGTACTTC.

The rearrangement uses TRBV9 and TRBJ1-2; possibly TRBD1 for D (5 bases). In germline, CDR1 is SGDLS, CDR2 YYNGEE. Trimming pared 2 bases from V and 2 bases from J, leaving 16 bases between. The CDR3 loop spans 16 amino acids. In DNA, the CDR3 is TGTGCCAGCAGCGTGGGGCTTCTTCGGGGGAACTATGGCTACACCTTC. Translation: CASSVGLLRGNYGYTF.

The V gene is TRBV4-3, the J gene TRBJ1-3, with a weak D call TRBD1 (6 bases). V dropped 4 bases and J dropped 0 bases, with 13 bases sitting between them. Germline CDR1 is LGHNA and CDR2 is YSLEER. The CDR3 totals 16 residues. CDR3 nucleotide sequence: TGCGCCAGCAGCCGCCTGACAGGAGTCTCTGGAAACACCATATATTTT. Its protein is CASSRLTGVSGNTIYF.

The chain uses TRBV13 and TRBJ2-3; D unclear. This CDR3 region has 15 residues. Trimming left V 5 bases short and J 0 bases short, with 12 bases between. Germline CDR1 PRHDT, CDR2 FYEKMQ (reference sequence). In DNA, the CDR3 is TGTGCCAGCAGCACCCGACTTTCTAGCACAGATACGCAGTATTTT. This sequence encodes CASSTRLSSTDTQYF.

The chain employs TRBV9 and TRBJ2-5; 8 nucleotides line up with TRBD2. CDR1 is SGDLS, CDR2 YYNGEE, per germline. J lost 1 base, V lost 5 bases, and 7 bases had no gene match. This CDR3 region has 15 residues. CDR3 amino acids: CASSAPGGLQETQYF. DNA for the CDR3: TGTGCCAGCAGTGCCCCGGGGGGGCTCCAAGAGACCCAGTACTTC.

The DNA of the CDR3 is TGTGCCAGCGGACTAGCGACCCTAGGGGGAGATACGCAGTATTTT. Protein product: CASGLATLGGDTQYF. The chain employs TRBV11-2 and TRBJ2-3; 9 bases align to TRBD2. The CDR3 has 15 residues. The ends lost 8 bases at V and 5 bases at J; junction bases unmatched: 11. Looked up from germline, CDR1 is SGHAT and CDR2 is FQNNGV.

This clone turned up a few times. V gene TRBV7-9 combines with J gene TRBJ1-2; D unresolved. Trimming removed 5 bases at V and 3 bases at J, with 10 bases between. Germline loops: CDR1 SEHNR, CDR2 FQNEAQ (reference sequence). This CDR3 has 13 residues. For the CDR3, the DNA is TGTGCCAGCAGCCGCTCGCCGGACTATGGCTACACCTTC. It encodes CASSRSPDYGYTF.

Here the CDR3 reads CASSKSQGLGSVDQPQHF. The CDR3 bases are TGTGCCAGCAGTAAATCACAGGGGTTGGGCTCGGTAGATCAGCCCCAGCATTTT. J is TRBJ1-5 and V is TRBV28; 7 bases line up with TRBD1. Germline V gene lookup returns CDR1 MDHEN and CDR2 SYDVKM. CDR3 length equals 18 residues. V gave up 5 bases and J gave up 5 bases; unmatched junction bases: 18.

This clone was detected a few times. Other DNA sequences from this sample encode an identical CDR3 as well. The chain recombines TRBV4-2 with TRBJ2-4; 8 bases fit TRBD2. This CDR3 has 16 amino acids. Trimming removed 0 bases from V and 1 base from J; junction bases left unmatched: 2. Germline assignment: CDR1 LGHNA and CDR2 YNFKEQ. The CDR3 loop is CASSQDPGGAKNIQYF. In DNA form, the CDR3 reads TGTGCCAGCAGCCAAGATCCGGGGGGGGCCAAAAACATTCAGTACTTC.

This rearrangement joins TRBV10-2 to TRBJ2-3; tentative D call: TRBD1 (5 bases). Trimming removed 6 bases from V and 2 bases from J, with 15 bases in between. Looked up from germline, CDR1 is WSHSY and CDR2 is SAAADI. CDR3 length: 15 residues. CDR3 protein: CASSRQGTNTDTQYF. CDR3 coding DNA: TGCGCCAGCAGCCGGCAGGGAACCAACACAGATACGCAGTATTTT.

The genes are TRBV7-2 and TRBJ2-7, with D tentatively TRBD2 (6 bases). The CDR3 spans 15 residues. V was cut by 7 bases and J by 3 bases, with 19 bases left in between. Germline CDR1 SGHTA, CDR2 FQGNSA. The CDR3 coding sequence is TGTGCCAGCACCCTTAGCCAGCGGGCCGTCTACGAGCAGTACTTC. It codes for CASTLSQRAVYEQYF.

In DNA, the CDR3 is TGTGCCAGCAGGGACAGAAGGACTAACTATGGCTACACCTTC. Translating it yields CASRDRRTNYGYTF. The chain has TRBV2 and TRBJ1-2, with D perhaps matching TRBD1 (6 bases). Germline V lookup: CDR1 SNHLY, CDR2 FYNNEI. Trimming took off 6 bases at V and 0 bases at J, with 11 bases between the two ends. There are 14 residues in the CDR3.

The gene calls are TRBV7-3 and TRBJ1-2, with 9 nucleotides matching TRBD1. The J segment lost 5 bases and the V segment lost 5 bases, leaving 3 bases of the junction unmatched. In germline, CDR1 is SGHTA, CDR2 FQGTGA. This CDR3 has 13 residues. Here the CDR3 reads CASSPDRGYGYTF. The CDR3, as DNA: TGTGCCAGCAGCCCGGACAGGGGTTATGGCTACACCTTC.

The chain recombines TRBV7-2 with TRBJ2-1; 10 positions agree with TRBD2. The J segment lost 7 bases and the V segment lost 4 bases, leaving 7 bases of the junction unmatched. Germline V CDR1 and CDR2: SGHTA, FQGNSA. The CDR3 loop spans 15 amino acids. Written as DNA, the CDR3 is TGTGCCAGCAGCTCAAGCGGGAGGGCCCCAAATGAGCAGTTCTTC. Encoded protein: CASSSSGRAPNEQFF.